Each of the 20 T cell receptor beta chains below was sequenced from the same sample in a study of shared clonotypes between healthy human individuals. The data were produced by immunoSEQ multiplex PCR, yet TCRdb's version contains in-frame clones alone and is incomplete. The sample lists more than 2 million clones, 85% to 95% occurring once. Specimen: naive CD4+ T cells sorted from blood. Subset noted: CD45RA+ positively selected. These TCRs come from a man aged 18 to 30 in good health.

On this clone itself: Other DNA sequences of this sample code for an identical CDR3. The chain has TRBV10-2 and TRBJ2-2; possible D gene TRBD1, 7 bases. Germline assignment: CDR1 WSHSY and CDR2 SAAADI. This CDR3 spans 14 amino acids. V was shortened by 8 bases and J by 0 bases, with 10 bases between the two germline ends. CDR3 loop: CASRGTANTGELFF. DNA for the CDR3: TGCGCCAGCCGGGGGACAGCGAACACCGGGGAGCTGTTTTTT.

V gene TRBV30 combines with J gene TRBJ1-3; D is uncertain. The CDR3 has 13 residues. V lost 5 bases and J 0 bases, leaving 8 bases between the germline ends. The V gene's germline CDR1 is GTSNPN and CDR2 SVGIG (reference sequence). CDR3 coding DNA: TGTGCCTGGTGCCGGGACTCTGGAAACACCATATATTTT. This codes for CAWCRDSGNTIYF.

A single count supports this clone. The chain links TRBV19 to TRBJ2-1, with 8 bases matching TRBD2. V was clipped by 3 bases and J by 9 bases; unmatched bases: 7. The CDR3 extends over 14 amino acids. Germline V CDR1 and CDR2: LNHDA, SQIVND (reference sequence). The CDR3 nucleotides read TGTGCCAGTAGTATCAGAGCGGGGGCAACTGAGCAGTTCTTC. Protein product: CASSIRAGATEQFF.

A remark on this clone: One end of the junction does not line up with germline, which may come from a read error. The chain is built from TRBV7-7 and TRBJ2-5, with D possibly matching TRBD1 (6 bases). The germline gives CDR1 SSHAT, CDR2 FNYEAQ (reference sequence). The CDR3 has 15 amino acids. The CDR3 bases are TGTGCTAGCAGCCCCGAGCTACAGGGTCAAGAGACCCAGTACTTC. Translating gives CASSPELQGQETQYF.

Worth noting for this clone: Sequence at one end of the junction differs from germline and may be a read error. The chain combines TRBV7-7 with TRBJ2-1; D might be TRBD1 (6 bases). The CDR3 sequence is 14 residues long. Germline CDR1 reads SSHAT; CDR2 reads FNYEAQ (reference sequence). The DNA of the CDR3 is TGTGCTAGCAGCTTAGCAGGGGAGACCAATGAGCAGTTCTTC. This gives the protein CASSLAGETNEQFF.

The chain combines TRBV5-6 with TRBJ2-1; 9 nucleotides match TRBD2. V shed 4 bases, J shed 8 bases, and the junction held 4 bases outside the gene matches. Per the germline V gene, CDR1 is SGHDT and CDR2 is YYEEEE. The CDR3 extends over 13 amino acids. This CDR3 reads CASSIAGVYEQFF. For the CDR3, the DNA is TGTGCCAGCAGCATAGCGGGAGTCTATGAGCAGTTCTTC.

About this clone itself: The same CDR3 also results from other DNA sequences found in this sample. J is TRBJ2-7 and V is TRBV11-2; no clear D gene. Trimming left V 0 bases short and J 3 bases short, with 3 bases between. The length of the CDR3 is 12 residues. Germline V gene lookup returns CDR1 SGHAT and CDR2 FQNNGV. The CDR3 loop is CASSLDLYEQYF. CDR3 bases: TGTGCCAGCAGCTTAGATCTCTACGAGCAGTACTTC.

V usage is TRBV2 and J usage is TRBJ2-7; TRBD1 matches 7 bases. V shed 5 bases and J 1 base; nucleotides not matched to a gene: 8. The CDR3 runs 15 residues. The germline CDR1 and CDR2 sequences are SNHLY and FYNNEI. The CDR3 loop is CASSRTGPFSYEQYF. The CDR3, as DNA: TGTGCCAGCAGTCGGACAGGACCCTTTTCCTACGAGCAGTACTTC.

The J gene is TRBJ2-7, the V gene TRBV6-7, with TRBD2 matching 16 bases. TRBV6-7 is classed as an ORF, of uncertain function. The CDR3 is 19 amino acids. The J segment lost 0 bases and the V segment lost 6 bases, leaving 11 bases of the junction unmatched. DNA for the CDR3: TGTGCCAGCAGCGGTGGGACTAGCGGGAGGGGGGGTAGCTCCTACGAGCAGTACTTC. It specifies CASSGGTSGRGGSSYEQYF.

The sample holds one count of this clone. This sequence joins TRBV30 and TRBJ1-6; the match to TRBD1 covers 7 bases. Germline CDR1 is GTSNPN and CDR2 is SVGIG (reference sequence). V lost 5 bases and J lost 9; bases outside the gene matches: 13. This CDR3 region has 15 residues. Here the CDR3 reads CAWERTGLLGSPLHF. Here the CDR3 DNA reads TGTGCCTGGGAAAGGACAGGCCTGCTGGGTTCACCCCTCCACTTT.

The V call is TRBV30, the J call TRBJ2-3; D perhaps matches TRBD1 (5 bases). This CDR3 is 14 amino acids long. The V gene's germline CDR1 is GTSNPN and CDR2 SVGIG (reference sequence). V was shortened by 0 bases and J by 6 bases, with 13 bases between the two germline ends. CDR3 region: CAWSVQVPSDTQYF. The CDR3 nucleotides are TGTGCCTGGAGTGTACAGGTCCCTAGTGATACGCAGTATTTT.

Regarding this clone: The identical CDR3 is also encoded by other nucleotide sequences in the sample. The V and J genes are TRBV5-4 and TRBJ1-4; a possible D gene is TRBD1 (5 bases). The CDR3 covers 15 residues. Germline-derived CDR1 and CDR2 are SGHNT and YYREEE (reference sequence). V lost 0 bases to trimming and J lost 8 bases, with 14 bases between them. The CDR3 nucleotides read TGTGCCAGCAGCTTGGGGGGCGCTAGCGGCGAAAAACTGTTTTTT. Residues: CASSLGGASGEKLFF.

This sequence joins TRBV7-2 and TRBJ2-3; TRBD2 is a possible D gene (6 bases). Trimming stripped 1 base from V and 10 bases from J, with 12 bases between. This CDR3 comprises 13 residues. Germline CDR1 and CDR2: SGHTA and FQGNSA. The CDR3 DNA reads TGTGCCAGCAGCTTAGAACGGGAGAAGGCGCAGTATTTT. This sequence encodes CASSLEREKAQYF.

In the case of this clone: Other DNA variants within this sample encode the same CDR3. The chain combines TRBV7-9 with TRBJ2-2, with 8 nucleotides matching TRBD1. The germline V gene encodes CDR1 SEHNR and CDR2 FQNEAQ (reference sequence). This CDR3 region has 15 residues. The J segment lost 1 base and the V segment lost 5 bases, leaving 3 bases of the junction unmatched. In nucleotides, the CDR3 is TGTGCCAGCAGCCTCGGACAGGGGAACACCGGGGAGCTGTTTTTT. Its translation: CASSLGQGNTGELFF.

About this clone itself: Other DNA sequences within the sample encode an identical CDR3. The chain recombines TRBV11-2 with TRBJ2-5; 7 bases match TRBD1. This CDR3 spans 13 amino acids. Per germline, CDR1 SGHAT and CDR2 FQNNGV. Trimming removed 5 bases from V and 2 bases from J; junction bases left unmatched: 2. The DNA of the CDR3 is TGTGCCAGCAGCAGACAGGGACAAGAGACCCAGTACTTC. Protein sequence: CASSRQGQETQYF.

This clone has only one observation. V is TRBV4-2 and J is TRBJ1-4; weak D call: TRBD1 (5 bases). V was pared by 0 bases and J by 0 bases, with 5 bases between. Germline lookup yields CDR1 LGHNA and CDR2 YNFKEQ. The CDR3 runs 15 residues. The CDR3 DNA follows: TGTGCCAGCAGCCAAGACAGGGCAACTAATGAAAAACTGTTTTTT. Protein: CASSQDRATNEKLFF.

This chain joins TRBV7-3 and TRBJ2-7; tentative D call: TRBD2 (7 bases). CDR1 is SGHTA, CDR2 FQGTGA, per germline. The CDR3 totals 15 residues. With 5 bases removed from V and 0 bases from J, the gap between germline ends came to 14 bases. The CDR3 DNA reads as TGTGCCAGCAGCGCAAACGGGGGGCCCTCCTACGAGCAGTACTTC. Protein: CASSANGGPSYEQYF.

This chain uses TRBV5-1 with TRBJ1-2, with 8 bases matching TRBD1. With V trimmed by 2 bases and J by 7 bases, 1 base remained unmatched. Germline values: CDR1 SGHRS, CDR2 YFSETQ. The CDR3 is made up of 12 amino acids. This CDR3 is CASSFGTGGYTF. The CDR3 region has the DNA TGCGCCAGCAGCTTCGGGACAGGTGGCTACACCTTC.

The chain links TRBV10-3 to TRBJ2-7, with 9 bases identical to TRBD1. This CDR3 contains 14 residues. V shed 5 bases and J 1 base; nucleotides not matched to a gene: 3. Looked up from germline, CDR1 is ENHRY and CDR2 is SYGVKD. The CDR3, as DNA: TGTGCCATCAGTAGGGACAGGGATTCCTACGAGCAGTACTTC. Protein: CAISRDRDSYEQYF.

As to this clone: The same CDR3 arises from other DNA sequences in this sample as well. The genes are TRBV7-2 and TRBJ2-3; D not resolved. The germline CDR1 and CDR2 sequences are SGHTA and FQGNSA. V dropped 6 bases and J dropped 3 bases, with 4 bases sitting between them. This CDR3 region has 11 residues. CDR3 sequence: CASRGTDTQYF. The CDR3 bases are TGTGCCAGCAGAGGTACAGATACGCAGTATTTT.